The clone carrying this T cell receptor beta chain has only a few counts. Its target is unknown. This record belongs to a study of human T cells and chemical hapten exposure. Study-level results: Patch test score was positively correlated with the counts of PT1 expanded TCRs.

The time point was: patch test 3, about 24 weeks after DPC sensitization. Treatment reported: therapeutic diphenylcyclopropenone sensitization with weekly scalp DPC. TCRdb re-called the RACE reads through MiXCR, storing one row per CDR3 protein. The repertoire holds roughly 100,000 distinct CDR3 sequences, with less than 35% as singletons. Looked up from germline, CDR1 is MNHEY and CDR2 is SVGEGT. This CDR3 spans 18 amino acids. V trimming: 3 bases; J trimming: 0 bases; junction bases outside the gene matches: 10. The J gene is TRBJ2-3, the V gene TRBV6-2 or TRBV6-3; 9 bases match TRBD1. The sequence came from a man aged 35-49 years with alopecia areata. Some clones in this sample may be carry-over from other donors' samples. Sequenced material: whole blood, taken in connection with sensitization to the hapten diphenylcyclopropenone (DPC). The CDR3 DNA follows: TGTGCCAGCAGTTATAGGACAGGGGACGTCCGAAGCACAGATACGCAGTATTTT. It translates to CASSYRTGDVRSTDTQYF.